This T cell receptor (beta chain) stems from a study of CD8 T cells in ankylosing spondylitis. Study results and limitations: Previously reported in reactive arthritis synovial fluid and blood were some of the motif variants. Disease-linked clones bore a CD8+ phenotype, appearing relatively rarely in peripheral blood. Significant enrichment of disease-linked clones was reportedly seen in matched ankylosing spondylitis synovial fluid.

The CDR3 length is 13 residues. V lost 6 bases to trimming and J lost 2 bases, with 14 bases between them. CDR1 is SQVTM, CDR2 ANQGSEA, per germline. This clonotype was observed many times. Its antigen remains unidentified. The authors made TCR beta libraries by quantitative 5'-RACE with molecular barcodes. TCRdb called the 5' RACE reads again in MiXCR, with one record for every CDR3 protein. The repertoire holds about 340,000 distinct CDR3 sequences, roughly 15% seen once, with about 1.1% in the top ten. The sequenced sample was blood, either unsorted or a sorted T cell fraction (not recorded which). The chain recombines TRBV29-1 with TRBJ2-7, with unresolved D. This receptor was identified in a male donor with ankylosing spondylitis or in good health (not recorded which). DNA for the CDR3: TGCAGCGTGTCCGGGCAGGATCCCTACGAGCAGTACTTC. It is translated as CSVSGQDPYEQYF.